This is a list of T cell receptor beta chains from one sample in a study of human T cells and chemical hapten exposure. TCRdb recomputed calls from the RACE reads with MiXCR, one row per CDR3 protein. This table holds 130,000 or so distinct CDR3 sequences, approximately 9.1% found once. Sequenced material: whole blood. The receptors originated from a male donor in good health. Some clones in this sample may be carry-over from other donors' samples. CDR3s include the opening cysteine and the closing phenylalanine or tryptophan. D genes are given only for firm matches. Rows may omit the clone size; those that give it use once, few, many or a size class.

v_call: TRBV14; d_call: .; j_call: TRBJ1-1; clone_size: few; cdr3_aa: CASSQDLGVVNTEAFF; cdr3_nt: TGTGCCAGCAGCCAAGATCTTGGGGTCGTGAACACTGAAGCTTTCTTT
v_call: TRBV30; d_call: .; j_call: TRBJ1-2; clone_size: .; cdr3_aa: CAWSVHHYGYTF; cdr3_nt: TGTGCCTGGAGTGTACATCACTATGGCTACACCTTC
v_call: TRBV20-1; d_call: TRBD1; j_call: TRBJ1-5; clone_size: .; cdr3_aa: CSAQQGDSNQPQHF; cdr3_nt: TGCAGTGCCCAACAGGGGGATAGCAATCAGCCCCAGCATTTT
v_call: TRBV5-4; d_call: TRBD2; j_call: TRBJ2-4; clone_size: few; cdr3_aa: CASSLGLAGAKNIQYF; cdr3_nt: TGTGCCAGCAGCTTGGGACTAGCGGGTGCCAAAAACATTCAGTACTTC
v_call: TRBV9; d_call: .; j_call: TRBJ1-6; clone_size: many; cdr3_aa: CASSVAPTGYNSPLHF; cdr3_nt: TGTGCCAGCAGCGTAGCTCCCACGGGCTATAATTCACCCCTCCACTTT
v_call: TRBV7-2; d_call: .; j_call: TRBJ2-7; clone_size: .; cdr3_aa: CASSPTSYHEQYF; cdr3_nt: TGTGCCAGCAGCCCGACTAGTTACCACGAGCAGTACTTC
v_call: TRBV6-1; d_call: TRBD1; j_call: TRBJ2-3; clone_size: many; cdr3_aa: CASREDRGGQYF; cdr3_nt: TGTGCCAGCAGGGAAGACAGGGGAGGACAGTATTTT
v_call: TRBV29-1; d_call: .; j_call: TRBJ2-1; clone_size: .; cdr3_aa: CSVEGQNEQFF; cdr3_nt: TGCAGCGTTGAAGGGCAGAATGAGCAGTTCTTC
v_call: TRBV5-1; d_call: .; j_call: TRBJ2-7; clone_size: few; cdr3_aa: CASSFPEETGRDYEQYF; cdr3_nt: TGCGCCAGCAGCTTTCCTGAAGAAACAGGGCGAGACTACGAGCAGTACTTC
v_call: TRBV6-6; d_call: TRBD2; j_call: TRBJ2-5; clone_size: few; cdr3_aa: CASSYSSGGETQYF; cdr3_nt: TGTGCCAGCAGTTACTCATCGGGGGGGGAGACCCAGTACTTC
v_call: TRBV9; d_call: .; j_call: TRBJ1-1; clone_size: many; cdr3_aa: CASSVGPKMNTEAFF; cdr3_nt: TGTGCCAGCAGCGTAGGGCCAAAAATGAACACTGAAGCTTTCTTT
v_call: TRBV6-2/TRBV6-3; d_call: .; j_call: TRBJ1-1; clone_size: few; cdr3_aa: CASSPQPTEAFF; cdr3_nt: TGTGCCAGCAGTCCACAACCCACTGAAGCTTTCTTT
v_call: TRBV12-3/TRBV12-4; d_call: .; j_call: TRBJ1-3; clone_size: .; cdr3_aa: CASSPPGNTIYF; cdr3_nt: TGTGCCAGCTCTCCCCCCGGAAACACCATATATTTT
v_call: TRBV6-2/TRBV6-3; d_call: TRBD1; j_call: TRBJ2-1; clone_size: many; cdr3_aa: CASTKGTDLEQFF; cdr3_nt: TGTGCCAGCACCAAGGGGACAGACCTTGAGCAGTTCTTC
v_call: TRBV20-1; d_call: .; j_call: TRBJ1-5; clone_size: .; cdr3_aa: CSARDLTGGNQPQHF; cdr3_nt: TGCAGTGCTAGAGATCTTACAGGTGGGAATCAGCCCCAGCATTTT
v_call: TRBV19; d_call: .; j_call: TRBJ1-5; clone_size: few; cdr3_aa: CASSATGLSYSNQPQHF; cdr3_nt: TGTGCCAGTAGTGCGACAGGACTCTCTTATAGCAATCAGCCCCAGCATTTT
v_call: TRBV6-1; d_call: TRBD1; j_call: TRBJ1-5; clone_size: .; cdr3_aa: CASSERDRGRVPYDYSNQPQHF; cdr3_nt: TGTGCCAGCAGTGAAAGGGACAGGGGGCGCGTCCCCTACGACTATAGCAATCAGCCCCAGCATTTT
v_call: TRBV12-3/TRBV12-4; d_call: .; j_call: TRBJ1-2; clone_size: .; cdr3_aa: CASSLVAGDGYTF; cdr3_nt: TGTGCCAGCAGTTTAGTCGCGGGGGACGGCTACACCTTC
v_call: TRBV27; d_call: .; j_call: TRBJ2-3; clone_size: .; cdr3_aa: CASSSQDSSTDTQYF; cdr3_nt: TGTGCCAGCAGTTCACAGGACAGTAGCACAGATACGCAGTATTTT
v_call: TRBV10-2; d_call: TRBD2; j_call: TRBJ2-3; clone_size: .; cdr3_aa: CASTSSAGRFTDTQYF; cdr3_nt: TGCGCCAGCACCTCCTCAGCGGGACGCTTCACAGATACGCAGTATTTT
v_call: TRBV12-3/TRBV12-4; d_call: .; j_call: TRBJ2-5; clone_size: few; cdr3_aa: CASSLEENLGTPQETQYF; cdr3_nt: TGTGCCAGCAGTTTAGAGGAAAACCTCGGGACACCACAAGAGACCCAGTACTTC
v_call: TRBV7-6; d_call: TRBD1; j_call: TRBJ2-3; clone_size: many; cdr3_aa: CASSLSTGGPDTQYF; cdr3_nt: TGTGCCAGCAGCTTATCGACAGGGGGCCCAGATACGCAGTATTTT
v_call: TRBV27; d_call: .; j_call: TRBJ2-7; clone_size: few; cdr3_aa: CASSLAGLDEQYF; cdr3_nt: TGTGCCAGCAGTTTAGCCGGCCTAGACGAGCAGTACTTC
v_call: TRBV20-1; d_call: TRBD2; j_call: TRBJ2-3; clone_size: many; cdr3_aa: CSAYFIGEAGGVGTQYF; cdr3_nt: TGCAGTGCCTACTTCATTGGAGAAGCGGGGGGCGTTGGGACGCAGTATTTT
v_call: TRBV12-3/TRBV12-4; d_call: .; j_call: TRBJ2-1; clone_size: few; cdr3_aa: CASSPGLPNEQFF; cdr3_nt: TGTGCCAGCAGTCCGGGACTGCCAAATGAGCAGTTCTTC
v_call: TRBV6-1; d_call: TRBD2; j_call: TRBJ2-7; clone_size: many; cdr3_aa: CASRLADYEQYF; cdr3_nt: TGTGCCAGCAGACTAGCGGACTACGAGCAGTACTTC
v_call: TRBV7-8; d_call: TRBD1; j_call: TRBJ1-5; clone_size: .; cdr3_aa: CASSATGGSEPQHF; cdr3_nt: TGTGCCAGCAGCGCGACAGGGGGCAGCGAGCCCCAGCATTTT
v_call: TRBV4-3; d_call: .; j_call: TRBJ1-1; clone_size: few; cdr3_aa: CASSQERRPNEAFF; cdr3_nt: TGCGCCAGCAGCCAAGAACGGCGGCCGAATGAAGCTTTCTTT
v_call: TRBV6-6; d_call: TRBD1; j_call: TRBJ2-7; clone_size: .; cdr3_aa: CASSPPDRGPEQYF; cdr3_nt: TGTGCCAGCAGTCCTCCGGACAGGGGCCCTGAGCAGTACTTC
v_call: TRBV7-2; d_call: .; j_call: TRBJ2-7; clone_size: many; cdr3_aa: CASSPGTAEQYF; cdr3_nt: TGTGCCAGCAGCCCAGGGACTGCCGAGCAGTACTTC
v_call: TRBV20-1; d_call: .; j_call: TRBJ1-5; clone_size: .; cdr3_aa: CSASTRSQSNQPQHF; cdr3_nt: TGCAGTGCGTCTACGAGGTCTCAAAGCAATCAGCCCCAGCATTTT
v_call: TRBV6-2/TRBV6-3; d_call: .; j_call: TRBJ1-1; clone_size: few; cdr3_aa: CASRRPIAAEAFF; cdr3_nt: TGTGCCAGCAGAAGACCAATTGCCGCTGAAGCTTTCTTT
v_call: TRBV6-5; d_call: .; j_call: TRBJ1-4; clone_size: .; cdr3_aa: CASRYFRDTNEKLFF; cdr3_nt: TGTGCCAGCAGATACTTCCGGGATACTAATGAAAAACTGTTTTTT
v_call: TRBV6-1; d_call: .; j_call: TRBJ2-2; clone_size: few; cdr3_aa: CASSSWQGNTGELFF; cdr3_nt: TGTGCCAGCAGTTCTTGGCAGGGTAACACCGGGGAGCTGTTTTTT
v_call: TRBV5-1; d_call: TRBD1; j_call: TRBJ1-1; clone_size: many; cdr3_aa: CASSFGTGGSEAFF; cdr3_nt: TGCGCCAGCAGCTTCGGGACAGGGGGCTCTGAAGCTTTCTTT
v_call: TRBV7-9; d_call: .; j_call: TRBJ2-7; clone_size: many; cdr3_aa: CASSLLAASYEQYF; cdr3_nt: TGTGCCAGCAGCTTATTGGCCGCTTCCTACGAGCAGTACTTC
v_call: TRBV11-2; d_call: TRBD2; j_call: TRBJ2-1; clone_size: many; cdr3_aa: CASSLDLGGAYNEQFF; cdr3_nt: TGTGCCAGCAGCTTGGATCTCGGGGGGGCCTACAATGAGCAGTTCTTC
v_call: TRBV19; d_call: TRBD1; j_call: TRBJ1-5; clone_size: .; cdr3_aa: CASSIRDRGNQPQHF; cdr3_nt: TGTGCCAGTAGTATCCGAGACAGGGGGAATCAGCCCCAGCATTTT
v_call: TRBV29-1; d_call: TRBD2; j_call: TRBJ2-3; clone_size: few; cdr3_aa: CSVDGLAGDTQYF; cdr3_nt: TGCAGCGTTGATGGACTAGCGGGAGATACGCAGTATTTT
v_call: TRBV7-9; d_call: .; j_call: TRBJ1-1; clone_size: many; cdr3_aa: CASSLTGSGTEAFF; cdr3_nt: TGTGCCAGCAGCTTAACAGGGAGTGGCACTGAAGCTTTCTTT
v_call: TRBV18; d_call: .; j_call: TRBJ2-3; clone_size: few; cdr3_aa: CASSPLYGGNTDTQYF; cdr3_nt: TGTGCCAGCTCACCACTTTACGGTGGAAACACAGATACGCAGTATTTT
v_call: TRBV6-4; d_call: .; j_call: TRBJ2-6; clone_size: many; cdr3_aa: CASSMQTGSGANVLTF; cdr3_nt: TGTGCCAGCAGCATGCAAACTGGCTCTGGGGCCAACGTCCTGACTTTC
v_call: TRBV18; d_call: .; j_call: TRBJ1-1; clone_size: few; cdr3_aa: CASSPPVALKNTEAFF; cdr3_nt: TGTGCCAGCTCACCCCCGGTAGCTCTAAAAAACACTGAAGCTTTCTTT
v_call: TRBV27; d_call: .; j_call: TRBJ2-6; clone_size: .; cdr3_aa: CASTGGTYSGANVLTF; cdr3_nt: TGTGCCAGCACTGGAGGGACCTACTCTGGGGCCAACGTCCTGACTTTC
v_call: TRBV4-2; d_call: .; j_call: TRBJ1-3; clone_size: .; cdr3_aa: CASSQEALVLGRMSSGNTIYF; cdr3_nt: TGTGCCAGCAGCCAAGAAGCGTTGGTCCTAGGAAGAATGAGCTCTGGAAACACCATATATTTT
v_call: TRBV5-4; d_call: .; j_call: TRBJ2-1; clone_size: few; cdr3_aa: CASSFRGLVDNEQFF; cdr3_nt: TGTGCCAGCAGCTTCCGGGGGCTGGTGGACAATGAGCAGTTCTTC